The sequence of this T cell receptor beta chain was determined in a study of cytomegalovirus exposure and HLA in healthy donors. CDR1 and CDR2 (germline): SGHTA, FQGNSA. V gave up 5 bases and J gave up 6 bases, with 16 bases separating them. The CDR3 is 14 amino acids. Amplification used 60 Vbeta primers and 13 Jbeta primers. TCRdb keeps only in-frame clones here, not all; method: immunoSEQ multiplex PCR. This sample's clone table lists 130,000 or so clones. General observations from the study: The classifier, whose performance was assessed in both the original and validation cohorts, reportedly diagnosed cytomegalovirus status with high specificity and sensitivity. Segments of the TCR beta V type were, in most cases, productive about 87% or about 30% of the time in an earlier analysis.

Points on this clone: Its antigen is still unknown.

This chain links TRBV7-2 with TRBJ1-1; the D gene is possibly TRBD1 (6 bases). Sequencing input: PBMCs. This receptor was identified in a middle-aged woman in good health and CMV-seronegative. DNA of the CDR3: TGTGCCAGCAGCCCCCCAGGGGTTGTCGCTGAAGCTTTCTTT. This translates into CASSPPGVVAEAFF.